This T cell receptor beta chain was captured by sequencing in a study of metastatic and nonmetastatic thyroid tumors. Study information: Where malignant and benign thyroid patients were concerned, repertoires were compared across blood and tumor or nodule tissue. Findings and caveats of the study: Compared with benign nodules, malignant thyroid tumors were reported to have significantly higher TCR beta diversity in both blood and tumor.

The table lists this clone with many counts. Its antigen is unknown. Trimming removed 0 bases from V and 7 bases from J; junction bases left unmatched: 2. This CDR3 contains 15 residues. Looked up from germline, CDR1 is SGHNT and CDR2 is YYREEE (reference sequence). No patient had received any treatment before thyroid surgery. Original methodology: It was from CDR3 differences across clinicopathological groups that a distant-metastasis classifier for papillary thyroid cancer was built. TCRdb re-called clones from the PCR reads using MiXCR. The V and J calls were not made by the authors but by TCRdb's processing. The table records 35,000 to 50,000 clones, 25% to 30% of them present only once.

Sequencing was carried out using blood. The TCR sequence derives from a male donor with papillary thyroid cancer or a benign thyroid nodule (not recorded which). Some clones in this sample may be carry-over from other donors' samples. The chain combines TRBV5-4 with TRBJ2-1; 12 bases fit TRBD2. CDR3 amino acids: CASSLGLAGANEQFF. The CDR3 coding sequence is TGTGCCAGCAGCTTGGGACTAGCGGGGGCGAATGAGCAGTTCTTC.